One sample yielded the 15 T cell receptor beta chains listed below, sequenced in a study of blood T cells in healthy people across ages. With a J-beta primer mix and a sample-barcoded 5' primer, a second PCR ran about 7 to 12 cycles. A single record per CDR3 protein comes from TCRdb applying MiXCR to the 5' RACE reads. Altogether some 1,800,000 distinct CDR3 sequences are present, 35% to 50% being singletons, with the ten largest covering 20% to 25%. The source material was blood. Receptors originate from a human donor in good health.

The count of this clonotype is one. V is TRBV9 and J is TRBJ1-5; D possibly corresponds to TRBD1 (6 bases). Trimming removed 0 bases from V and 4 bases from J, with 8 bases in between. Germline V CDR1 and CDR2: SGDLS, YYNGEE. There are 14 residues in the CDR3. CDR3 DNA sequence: TGTGCCAGCAGCGTAGCAGGGGAGAATCAGCCCCAGCATTTT. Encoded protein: CASSVAGENQPQHF.

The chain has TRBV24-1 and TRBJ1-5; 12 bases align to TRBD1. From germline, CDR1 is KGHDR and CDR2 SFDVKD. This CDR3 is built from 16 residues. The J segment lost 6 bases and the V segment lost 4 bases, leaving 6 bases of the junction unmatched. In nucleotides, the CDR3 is TGTGCCACCAGTGAGGGGGGACAGGGGGCACGTCAGCCCCAGCATTTT. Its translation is CATSEGGQGARQPQHF.

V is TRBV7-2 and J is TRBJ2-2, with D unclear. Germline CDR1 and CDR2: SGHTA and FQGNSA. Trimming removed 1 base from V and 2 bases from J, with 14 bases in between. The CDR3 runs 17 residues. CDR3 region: CASSLGVLGGNTGELFF. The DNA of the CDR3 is TGTGCCAGCAGCTTAGGAGTCCTAGGTGGAAACACCGGGGAGCTGTTTTTT.

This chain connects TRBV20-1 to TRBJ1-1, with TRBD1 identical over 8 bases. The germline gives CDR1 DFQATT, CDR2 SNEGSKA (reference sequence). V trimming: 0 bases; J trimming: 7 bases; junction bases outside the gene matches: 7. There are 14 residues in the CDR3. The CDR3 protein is CSAREDRVEGEAFF. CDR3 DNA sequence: TGCAGTGCTAGAGAGGACAGGGTAGAAGGTGAAGCTTTCTTT.

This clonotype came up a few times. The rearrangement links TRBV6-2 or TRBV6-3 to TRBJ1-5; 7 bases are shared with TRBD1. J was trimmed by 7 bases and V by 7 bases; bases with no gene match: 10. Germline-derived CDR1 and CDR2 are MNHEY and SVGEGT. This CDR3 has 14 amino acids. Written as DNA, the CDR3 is TGTGCCAGCAAAACGACAGGGACACTCCAGCCCCAGCATTTT. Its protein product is CASKTTGTLQPQHF.

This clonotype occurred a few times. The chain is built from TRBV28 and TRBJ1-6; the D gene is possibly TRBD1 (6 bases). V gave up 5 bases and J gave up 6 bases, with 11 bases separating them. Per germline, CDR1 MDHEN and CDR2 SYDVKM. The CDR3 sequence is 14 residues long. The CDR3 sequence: CASSIRGGNSPLHF. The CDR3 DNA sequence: TGTGCCAGCAGTATTAGGGGGGGTAATTCACCCCTCCACTTT. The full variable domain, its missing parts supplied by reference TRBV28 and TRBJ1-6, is DVKVTQSSRYLVKRTGEKVFLECVQDMDHENMFWYRQDPGLGLRLIYFSYDVKMKEKGDIPEGYSVSREKKERFSLILESASTNQTSMYLCASSIRGGNSPLHFGNGTRLTVT.

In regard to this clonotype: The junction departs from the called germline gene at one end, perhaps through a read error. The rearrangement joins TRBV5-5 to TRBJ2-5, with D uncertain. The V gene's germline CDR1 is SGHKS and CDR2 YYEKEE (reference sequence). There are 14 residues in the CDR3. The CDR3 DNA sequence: TGTGCCAGCAGCCCCACAGCCTACCAAGAGACCCGGTACTTC. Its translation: CASSPTAYQETRYF.

CDR3 DNA: TGTGCCAGCAGCCAACCCGGGACAGGGACGCAGGCAGATACGCAGTATTTT. The encoded protein is CASSQPGTGTQADTQYF. The chain carries TRBV4-2 and TRBJ2-3, with 9 bases identical to TRBD1. Per germline, CDR1 LGHNA and CDR2 YNFKEQ. This CDR3 is built from 17 residues. J was trimmed by 4 bases and V by 2 bases; bases with no gene match: 10.

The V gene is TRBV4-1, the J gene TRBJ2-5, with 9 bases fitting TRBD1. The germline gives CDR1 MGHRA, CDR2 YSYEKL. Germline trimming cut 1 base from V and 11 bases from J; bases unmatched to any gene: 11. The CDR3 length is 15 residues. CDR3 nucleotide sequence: TGCGCCAGCAGCCAAGCACCCGGGACAGGGCGGGAGCAGTACTTC. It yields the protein CASSQAPGTGREQYF.

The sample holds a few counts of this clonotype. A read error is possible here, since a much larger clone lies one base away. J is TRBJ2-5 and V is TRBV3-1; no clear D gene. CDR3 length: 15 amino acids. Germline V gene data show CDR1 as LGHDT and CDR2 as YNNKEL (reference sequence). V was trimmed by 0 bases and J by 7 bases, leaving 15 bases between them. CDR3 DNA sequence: TGTGCCAGCAGCCAAGATTTGAGTGGTTGTGGGACCCAGTACTTC. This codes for CASSQDLSGCGTQYF.

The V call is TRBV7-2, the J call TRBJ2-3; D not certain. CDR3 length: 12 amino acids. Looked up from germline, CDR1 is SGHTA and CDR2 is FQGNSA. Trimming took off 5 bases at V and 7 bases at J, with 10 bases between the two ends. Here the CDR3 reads CASSPRTYTQYF. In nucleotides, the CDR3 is TGTGCCAGCAGCCCCCGGACCTATACGCAGTATTTT.

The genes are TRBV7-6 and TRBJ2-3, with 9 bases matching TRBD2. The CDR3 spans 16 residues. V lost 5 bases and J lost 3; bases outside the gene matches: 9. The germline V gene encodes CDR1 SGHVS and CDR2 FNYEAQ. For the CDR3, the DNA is TGTGCCAGCAGCCCCCCGGGTGCGGGGGGGACAGATACGCAGTATTTT. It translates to CASSPPGAGGTDTQYF.

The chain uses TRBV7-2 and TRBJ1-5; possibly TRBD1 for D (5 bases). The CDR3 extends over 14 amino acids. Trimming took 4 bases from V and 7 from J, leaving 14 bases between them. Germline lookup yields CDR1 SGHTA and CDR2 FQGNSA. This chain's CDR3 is CASSYYGADQPQHF. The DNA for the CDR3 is TGTGCCAGCAGCTACTATGGGGCGGACCAGCCCCAGCATTTT. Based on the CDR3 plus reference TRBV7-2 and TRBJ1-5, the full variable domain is GAGVSQSPSNKVTEKGKDVELRCDPISGHTALYWYRQSLGQGLEFLIYFQGNSAPDKSGLPSDRFSAERTGGSVSTLTIQRTQQEDSAVYLCASSYYGADQPQHFGDGTRLSIL.

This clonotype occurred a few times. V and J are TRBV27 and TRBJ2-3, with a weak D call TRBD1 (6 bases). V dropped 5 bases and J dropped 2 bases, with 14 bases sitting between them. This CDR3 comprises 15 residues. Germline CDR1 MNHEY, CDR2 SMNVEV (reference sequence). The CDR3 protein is CASSPRGRDTDTQYF. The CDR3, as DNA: TGTGCCAGCAGTCCCAGGGGTCGCGACACAGATACGCAGTATTTT.

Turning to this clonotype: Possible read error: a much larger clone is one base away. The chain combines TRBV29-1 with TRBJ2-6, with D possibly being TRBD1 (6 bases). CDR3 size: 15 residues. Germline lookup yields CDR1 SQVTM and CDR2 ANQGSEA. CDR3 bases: TGCAGCATATTAGGGGGTTTCTCTGGGGCCAACGTCCGGACTTTC. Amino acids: CSILGGFSGANVRTF.